Sequencing of this TCR beta chain was carried out in a study of cytomegalovirus exposure and HLA in healthy donors. Overall study: Unique TCRs numbering roughly 80 million, obtained from HLA-typed donors, made up an early data release. Regarding the study as a whole: In vitro data verified a few CMV-associated chains as specific for CMV antigens.

As to this clone: Its target is not known.

Per the germline V gene, CDR1 is SGHNT and CDR2 is YYREEE (reference sequence). The CDR3 totals 14 residues. The V gene end was trimmed by 4 bases and the J gene end by 6 bases; junction bases not matched to a gene: 7. Though nominally healthy at sampling, donors likely had unrecorded immune exposures. The study ran its PCR with 60 Vbeta and 13 Jbeta primers. Assay used: immunoSEQ multiplex PCR; TCRdb lists only in-frame clones, some missing. The table has some 250,000 clones, 82% seen once; the top ten hold around 5.4%. The TCR sequence derives from a woman in her thirties or forties in good health and CMV-seropositive. The chain is built from TRBV5-4 and TRBJ2-1; 7 bases map to TRBD2. The sequenced sample consisted of PBMCs. This chain's CDR3 is CASSALAAVNEQFF. Here the CDR3 DNA reads TGTGCCAGCAGCGCCCTAGCGGCCGTCAATGAGCAGTTCTTC.